Listed below are T cell receptor beta chains from one sample, sequenced in a study of CD8 T cells in Susac syndrome. TCRdb recomputed calls from the immunoSEQ multiplex PCR reads with MiXCR, one row per CDR3 protein. The repertoire includes some 100,000 distinct CDR3 sequences, around 97% of them detected once, and 0.096% sits in the top ten. Sequencing was performed on CD4+ T cells from PBMCs. The receptor set was obtained from a human donor in good health. Each CDR3 is given without its conserved first and last residue. The size entry is marked missing in some rows and otherwise reads once, few, many or a size class.

v_call,j_call,clone_size,cdr3_aa
TRBV27,TRBJ1-2,NA,ASSFNRDNYGYT
TRBV25-1,TRBJ1-2,NA,ASSELRQGDGYT
TRBV4-1,TRBJ1-1,NA,ASSQDHELFDTEAF
TRBV6-5,TRBJ2-7,NA,ASSKYRVGYEQY
TRBV29-1,TRBJ1-3,NA,SVGELSGNTIY
TRBV6-1,TRBJ2-2,NA,ASSEAGTGLNTGELF
TRBV28,TRBJ2-7,once,ASSHQSRGLYEQY
TRBV30,TRBJ2-6,NA,AWSRRGSGANVLT
TRBV5-4,TRBJ2-4,NA,ASSPPGRGNIQY
TRBV5-1,TRBJ2-5,NA,ASSVAGVVPKETQY
TRBV14,TRBJ2-5,NA,ASSQLQGVQSETQY
TRBV20-1,TRBJ2-7,NA,SARVETATYEQY
TRBV25-1,TRBJ2-3,NA,ASSAVPGLAGLTDTQY
TRBV28,TRBJ2-7,NA,ASRAGRNEQY
TRBV20-1,TRBJ1-2,NA,SATDGIAGYT
TRBV2,TRBJ2-3,NA,ASSDYLLGTQY
TRBV5-1,TRBJ1-4,NA,ASSPGSTNEKLF
TRBV28,TRBJ2-5,NA,ASSFIREVTQY
TRBV6-6,TRBJ2-7,once,ASSPDTKTYEQY
TRBV25-1,TRBJ2-7,NA,ASSDVRGIVYEQY
TRBV12-3/TRBV12-4,TRBJ2-7,NA,ASSPRGQPYEQY
TRBV4-1,TRBJ1-5,NA,ASSQDAGVRGNQPQH
TRBV2,TRBJ2-2,once,ASRTTGADGELF
TRBV3-1,TRBJ1-6,NA,ASSHLDSPLH
TRBV6-1,TRBJ2-6,NA,ASSEVRGANVLT
TRBV5-6,TRBJ2-5,NA,ASSLDQGATETQY